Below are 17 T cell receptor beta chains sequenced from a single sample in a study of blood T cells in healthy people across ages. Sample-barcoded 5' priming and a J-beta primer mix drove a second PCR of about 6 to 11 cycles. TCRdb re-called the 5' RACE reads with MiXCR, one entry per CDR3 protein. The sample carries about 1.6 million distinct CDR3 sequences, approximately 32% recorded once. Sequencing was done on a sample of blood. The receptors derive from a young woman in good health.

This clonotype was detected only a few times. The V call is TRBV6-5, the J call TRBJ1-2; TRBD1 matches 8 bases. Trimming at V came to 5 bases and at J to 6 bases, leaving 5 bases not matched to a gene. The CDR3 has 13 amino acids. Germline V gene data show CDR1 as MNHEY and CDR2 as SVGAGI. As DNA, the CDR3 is TGTGCCAGCAGTACTTTGACAGGGGATGGCTACACCTTC. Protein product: CASSTLTGDGYTF.

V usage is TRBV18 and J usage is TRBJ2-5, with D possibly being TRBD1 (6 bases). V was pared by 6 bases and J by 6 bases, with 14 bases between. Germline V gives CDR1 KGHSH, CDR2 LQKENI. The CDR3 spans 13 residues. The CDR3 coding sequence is TGTGCCAGCTCGTCGGATAGGGGGAAGACCCAGTACTTC. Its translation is CASSSDRGKTQYF.

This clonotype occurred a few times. The chain's CDR3 is CSARKLGSGANVLTF. Here the CDR3 DNA reads TGCAGTGCTAGAAAGTTAGGCTCTGGGGCCAACGTCCTGACTTTC. This chain links TRBV20-1 with TRBJ2-6; D remains unclear. The CDR3 contains 15 residues. Trimming left V 2 bases short and J 0 bases short, with 8 bases between. Germline V CDR1 and CDR2: DFQATT, SNEGSKA (reference sequence).

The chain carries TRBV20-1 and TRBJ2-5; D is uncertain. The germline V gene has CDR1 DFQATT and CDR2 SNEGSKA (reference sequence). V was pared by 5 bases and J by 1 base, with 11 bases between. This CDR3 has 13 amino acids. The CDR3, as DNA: TGCAGTGCTCCCCCCGCGACCCAAGAGACCCAGTACTTC. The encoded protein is CSAPPATQETQYF.

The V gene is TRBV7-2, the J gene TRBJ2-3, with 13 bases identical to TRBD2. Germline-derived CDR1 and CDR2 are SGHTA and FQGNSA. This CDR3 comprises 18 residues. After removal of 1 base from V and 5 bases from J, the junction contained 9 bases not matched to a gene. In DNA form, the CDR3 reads TGTGCCAGCAGCTTAGGGGTACTAGCGGGAGGGCCGGGAGATACGCAGTATTTT. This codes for CASSLGVLAGGPGDTQYF.

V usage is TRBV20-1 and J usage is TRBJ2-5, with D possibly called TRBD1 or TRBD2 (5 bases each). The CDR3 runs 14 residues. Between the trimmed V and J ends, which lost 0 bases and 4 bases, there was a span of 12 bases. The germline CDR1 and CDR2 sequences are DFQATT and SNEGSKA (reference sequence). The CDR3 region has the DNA TGCAGTGCTAGAGACCCCTGGGGGTTAGAGACCCAGTACTTC. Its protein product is CSARDPWGLETQYF.

The CDR3 DNA reads TGCGCCAGCAGCTCCTCGTTTAGCGGGGGGATCTACAATGAGCAGTTCTTC. Its protein is CASSSSFSGGIYNEQFF. The chain carries TRBV5-1 and TRBJ2-1, with TRBD2 identical over 10 bases. Germline V gives CDR1 SGHRS, CDR2 YFSETQ. CDR3 length: 17 residues. V shed 3 bases and J 3 bases; nucleotides not matched to a gene: 9. Full variable domain (outside the CDR3, taken from reference TRBV5-1 and TRBJ2-1): KAGVTQTPRYLIKTRGQQVTLSCSPISGHRSVSWYQQTPGQGLQFLFEYFSETQRNKGNFPGRFSGRQFSNSRSEMNVSTLELGDSALYLCASSSSFSGGIYNEQFFGPGTRLTVL.

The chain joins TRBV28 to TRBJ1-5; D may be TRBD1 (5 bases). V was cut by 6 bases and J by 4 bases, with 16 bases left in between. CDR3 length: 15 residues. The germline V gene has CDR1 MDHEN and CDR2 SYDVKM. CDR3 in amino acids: CASRGWQGGNQPQHF. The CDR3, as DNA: TGTGCCAGCAGAGGTTGGCAGGGTGGGAATCAGCCCCAGCATTTT.

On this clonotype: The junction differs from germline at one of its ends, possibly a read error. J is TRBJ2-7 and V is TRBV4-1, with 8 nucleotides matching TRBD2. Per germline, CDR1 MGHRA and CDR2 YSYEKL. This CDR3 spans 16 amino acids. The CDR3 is CASSQGEQRGTYEQCF. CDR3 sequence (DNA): TGCGCCAGCAGCCAAGGTGAGCAGCGGGGGACCTACGAGCAGTGCTTC.

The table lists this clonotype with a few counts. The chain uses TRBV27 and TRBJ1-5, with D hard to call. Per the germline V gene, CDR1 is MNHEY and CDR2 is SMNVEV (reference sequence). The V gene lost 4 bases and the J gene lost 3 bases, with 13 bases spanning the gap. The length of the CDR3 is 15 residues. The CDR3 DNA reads TGTGCCAGCAGTTCCCCCAGCCGCGCCAATCAGCCCCAGCATTTT. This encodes CASSSPSRANQPQHF.

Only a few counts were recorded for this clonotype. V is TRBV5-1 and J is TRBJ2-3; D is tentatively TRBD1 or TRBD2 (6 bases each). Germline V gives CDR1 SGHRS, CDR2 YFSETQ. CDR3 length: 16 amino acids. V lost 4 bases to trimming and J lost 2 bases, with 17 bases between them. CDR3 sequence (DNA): TGCGCCAGCAGCCAAAACGGGGGCCAAATCACAGATACGCAGTATTTT. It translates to CASSQNGGQITDTQYF.

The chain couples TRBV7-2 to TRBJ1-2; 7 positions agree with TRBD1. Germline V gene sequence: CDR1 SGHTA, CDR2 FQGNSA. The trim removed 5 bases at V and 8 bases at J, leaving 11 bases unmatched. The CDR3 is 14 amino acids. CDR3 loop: CASSASRDSRGYTF. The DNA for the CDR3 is TGTGCCAGCAGCGCCAGCCGGGACAGCCGGGGCTACACCTTC.

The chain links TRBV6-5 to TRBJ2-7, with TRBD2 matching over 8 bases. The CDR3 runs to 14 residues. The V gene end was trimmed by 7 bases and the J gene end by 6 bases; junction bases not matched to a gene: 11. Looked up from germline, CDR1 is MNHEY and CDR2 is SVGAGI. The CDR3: CASKPGGTLAEQYF. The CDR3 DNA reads TGTGCCAGCAAACCGGGAGGGACCCTCGCCGAGCAGTACTTC.

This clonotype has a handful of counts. For the CDR3, the DNA is TGCAGTGCTAGAGCGGAGGGACGTCGCGAGACCCAGTACTTC. Translation gives CSARAEGRRETQYF. The chain is built from TRBV20-1 and TRBJ2-5; TRBD2 might be the D (6 bases). Looked up from germline, CDR1 is DFQATT and CDR2 is SNEGSKA (reference sequence). The CDR3 has 14 amino acids. V was shortened by 1 base and J by 5 bases, with 14 bases between the two germline ends.

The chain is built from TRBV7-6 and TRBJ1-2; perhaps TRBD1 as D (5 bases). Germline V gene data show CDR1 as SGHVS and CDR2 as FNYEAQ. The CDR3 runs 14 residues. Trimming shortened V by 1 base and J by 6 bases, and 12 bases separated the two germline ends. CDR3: CASSLDDRGDGYTF. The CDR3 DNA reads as TGTGCCAGCAGCTTAGATGACAGAGGGGATGGCTACACCTTC.

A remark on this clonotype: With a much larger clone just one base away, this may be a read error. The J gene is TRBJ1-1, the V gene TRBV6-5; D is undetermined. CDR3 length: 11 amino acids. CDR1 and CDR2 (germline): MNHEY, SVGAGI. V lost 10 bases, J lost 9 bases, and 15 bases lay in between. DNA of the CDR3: TGTGCCAACTGCACCCGCGGCCAAGCTTTCTTT. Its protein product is CANCTRGQAFF.

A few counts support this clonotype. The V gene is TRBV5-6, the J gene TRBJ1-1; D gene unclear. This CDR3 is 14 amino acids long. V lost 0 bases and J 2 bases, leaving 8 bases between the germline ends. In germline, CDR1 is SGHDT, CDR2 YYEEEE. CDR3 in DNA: TGTGCCAGCAGCTTGGGTGGAATCAACACTGAAGCTTTCTTT. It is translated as CASSLGGINTEAFF.